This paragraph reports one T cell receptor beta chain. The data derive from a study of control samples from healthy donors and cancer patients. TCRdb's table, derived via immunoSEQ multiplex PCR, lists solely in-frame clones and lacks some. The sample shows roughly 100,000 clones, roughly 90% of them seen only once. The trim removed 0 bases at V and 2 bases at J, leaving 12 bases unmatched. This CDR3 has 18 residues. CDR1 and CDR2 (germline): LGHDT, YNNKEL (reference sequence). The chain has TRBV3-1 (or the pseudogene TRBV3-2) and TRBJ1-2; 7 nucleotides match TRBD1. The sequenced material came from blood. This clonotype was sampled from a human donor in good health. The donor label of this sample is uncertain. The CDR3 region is CASSQESHRGPKNYGYTF. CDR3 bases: TGTGCCAGCAGCCAAGAATCCCACAGGGGACCAAAAAACTATGGCTACACCTTC.